Each of the 3 T cell receptor beta chains below was sequenced from the same sample in a study of tumor-infiltrating lymphocytes in oesophageal squamous cell carcinoma. TCRdb reprocessed the PCR reads via MiXCR and lists one record per CDR3 protein. The table includes under 15,000 distinct CDR3 sequences, 50% to 60% detected once. The material sequenced was esophageal tumor tissue. The origin of the receptors is a female donor with esophageal squamous cell carcinoma.

This clonotype occurred a few times. V usage is TRBV20-1 and J usage is TRBJ2-4; a possible D gene is TRBD2 (6 bases). TRBJ2-1 matches the DNA end more closely, so the J call is doubtful. This CDR3 is 19 amino acids long. Germline V gives CDR1 DFQATT, CDR2 SNEGSKA (reference sequence). CDR3 sequence reads: CSAREPRHSGTQGGNEQFF. As DNA, the CDR3 is TGCAGTGCTAGAGAGCCCCGACACTCCGGGACTCAAGGAGGCAATGAGCAGTTCTTC.

In its sample, this clonotype was seen many times. The chain is built from TRBV6-1 and TRBJ1-3; D not certain. The V gene lost 5 bases and the J gene lost 0 bases, with 11 bases spanning the gap. Germline loops: CDR1 MNHNS, CDR2 SASEGT. The CDR3 has 15 residues. Here the CDR3 reads CASSYDRSSGNTIYF. In nucleotides, the CDR3 is TGTGCCAGCAGTTATGACCGGAGCTCTGGAAACACCATATATTTT.

This clonotype was found many times. V gene TRBV28 combines with J gene TRBJ2-4; tentative D call: TRBD2 (5 bases). CDR3 length: 15 amino acids. Trimming shortened V by 5 bases and J by 0 bases, and 11 bases separated the two germline ends. CDR1 and CDR2 from the germline V gene are MDHEN and SYDVKM. CDR3: CASSSPGLAKNIQYF. CDR3 bases: TGTGCCAGCAGTAGCCCCGGACTAGCCAAAAACATTCAGTACTTC.